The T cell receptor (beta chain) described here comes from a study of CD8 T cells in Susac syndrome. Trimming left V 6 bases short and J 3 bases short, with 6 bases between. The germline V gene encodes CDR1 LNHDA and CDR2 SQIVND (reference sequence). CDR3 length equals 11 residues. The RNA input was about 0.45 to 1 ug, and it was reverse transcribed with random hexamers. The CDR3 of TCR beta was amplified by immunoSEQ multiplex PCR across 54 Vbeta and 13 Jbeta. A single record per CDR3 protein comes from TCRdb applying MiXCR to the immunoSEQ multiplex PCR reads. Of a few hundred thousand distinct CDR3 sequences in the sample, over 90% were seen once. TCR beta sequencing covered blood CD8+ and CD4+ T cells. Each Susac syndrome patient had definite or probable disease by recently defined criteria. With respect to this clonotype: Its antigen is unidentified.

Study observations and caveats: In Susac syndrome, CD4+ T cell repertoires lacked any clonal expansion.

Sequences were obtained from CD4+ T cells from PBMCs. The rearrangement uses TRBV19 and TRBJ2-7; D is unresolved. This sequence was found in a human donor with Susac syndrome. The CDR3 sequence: CASRGIYEQYF. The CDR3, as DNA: TGTGCCAGTAGGGGGATCTACGAGCAGTACTTC.